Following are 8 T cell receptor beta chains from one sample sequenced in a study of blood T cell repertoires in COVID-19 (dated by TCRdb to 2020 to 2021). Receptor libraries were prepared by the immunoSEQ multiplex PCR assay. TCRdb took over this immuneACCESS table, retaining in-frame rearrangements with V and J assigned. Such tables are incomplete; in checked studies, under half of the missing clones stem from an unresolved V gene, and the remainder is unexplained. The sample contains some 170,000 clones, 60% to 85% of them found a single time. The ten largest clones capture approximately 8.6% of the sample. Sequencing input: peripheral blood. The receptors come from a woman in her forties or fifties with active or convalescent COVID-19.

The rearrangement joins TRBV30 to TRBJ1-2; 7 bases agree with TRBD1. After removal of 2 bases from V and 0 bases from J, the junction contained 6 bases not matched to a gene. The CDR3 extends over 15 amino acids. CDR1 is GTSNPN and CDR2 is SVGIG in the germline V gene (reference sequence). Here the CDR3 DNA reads TGTGCCTGGAGTACTATCGACAGGGCTAACTATGGCTACACCTTC. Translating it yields CAWSTIDRANYGYTF.

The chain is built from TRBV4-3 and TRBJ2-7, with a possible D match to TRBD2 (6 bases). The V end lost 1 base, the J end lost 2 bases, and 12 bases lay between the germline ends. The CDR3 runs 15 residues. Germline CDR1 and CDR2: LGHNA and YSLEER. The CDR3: CASSQATGDAYEQYF. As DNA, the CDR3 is TGCGCCAGCAGCCAAGCGACGGGAGACGCCTACGAGCAGTACTTC.

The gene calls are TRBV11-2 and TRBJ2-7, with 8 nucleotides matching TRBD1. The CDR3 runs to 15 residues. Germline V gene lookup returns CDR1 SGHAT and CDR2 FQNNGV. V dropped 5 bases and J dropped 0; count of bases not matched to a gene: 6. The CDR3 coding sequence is TGTGCCAGCAGCGCTAGACAGGGGAGCTCCTACGAGCAGTACTTC. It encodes CASSARQGSSYEQYF.

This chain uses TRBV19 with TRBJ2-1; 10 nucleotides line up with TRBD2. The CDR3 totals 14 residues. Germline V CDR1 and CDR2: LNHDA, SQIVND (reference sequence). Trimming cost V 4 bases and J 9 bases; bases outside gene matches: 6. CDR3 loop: CASSTWTSGGEQFF. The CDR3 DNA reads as TGTGCCAGTAGTACGTGGACTAGCGGAGGTGAGCAGTTCTTC.

In nucleotides, the CDR3 is TGTGCCAGCAGTGGGGACAGGGGTCATGAGCAGTTCTTC. This gives the protein CASSGDRGHEQFF. This chain uses TRBV25-1 with TRBJ2-1; 10 bases are shared with TRBD1. The CDR3 sequence is 13 residues long. V dropped 4 bases and J dropped 8; count of bases not matched to a gene: 2. Germline CDR1 and CDR2: MGHDK and SYGVNS.

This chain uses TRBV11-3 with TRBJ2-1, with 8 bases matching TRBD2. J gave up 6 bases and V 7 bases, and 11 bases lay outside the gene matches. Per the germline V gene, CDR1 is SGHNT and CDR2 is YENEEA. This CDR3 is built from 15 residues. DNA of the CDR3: TGTGCCAGCACCCGCATTGGACTAGCAGGCAATGAGCAGTTCTTC. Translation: CASTRIGLAGNEQFF.

The CDR3 protein is CASSLRSGGNEQFF. CDR3 in DNA: TGCGCCAGCAGCTTAAGAAGCGGGGGAAATGAGCAGTTCTTC. The gene calls are TRBV5-1 and TRBJ2-1, with 8 nucleotides matching TRBD2. The CDR3 contains 14 residues. Germline V lookup: CDR1 SGHRS, CDR2 YFSETQ. V shed 2 bases and J 7 bases; nucleotides not matched to a gene: 5.

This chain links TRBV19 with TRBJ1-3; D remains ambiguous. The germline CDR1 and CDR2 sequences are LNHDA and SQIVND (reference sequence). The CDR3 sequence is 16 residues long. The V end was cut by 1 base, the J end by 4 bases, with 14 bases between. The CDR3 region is CASSIAAGRLGNTIYF. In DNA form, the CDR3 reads TGTGCCAGTAGTATAGCGGCAGGTCGCCTGGGAAACACCATATATTTT.